This T cell receptor (beta chain) was sequenced in a study of cytomegalovirus exposure and HLA in healthy donors. In the PCR, 60 Vbeta and 13 Jbeta primers were used. Some clones are missing from TCRdb's copy, which holds only in-frame ones; the method was immunoSEQ multiplex PCR. The sample includes around 150,000 clones, about 80% of them seen just once. From germline, CDR1 is MNHNS and CDR2 SASEGT. The J segment lost 5 bases and the V segment lost 1 base, leaving 13 bases of the junction unmatched. This CDR3 contains 17 residues. The chain couples TRBV6-1 to TRBJ2-5; 7 bases line up with TRBD2. The sequence derives from a woman aged 50 to 60 in good health and CMV-seropositive. Specimen: PBMCs. CDR3 DNA sequence: TGTGCCAGCAGTGAAGGCCCAGGACTAGTGGCCGGGGAGACCCAGTACTTC. Amino acid sequence: CASSEGPGLVAGETQYF.